Listed here are 14 T cell receptor beta chains from one sample, sequenced in a study of blood T cell repertoires in COVID-19. Clones were sequenced by immunoSEQ multiplex PCR, and TCRdb holds only the in-frame ones, with some missing. In the table there are more than 85,000 clones, 75% to 95% of which are singletons. The material sequenced was peripheral blood. The receptors were sampled from a man aged 18 to 35 with acute or convalescent COVID-19.

This clone was counted once. The chain recombines TRBV7-9 with TRBJ1-2, with 9 bases lining up with TRBD1. This CDR3 is 17 amino acids long. Germline CDR1 is SEHNR and CDR2 is FQNEAQ (reference sequence). Trimming at V came to 6 bases and at J to 1 base, leaving 12 bases not matched to a gene. CDR3 sequence reads: CASSPRNRDRDNYGYTF. CDR3 in DNA: TGTGCCAGCAGTCCCAGAAACCGGGACAGGGATAACTATGGCTACACCTTC.

This rearrangement joins TRBV6-5 to TRBJ1-4; perhaps TRBD1 as D (6 bases). This CDR3 has 14 amino acids. Germline V gene lookup returns CDR1 MNHEY and CDR2 SVGAGI. V shed 3 bases and J shed 6 bases, with 11 bases lying between them. The chain's CDR3 is CASSYRGRDEKLFF. CDR3 coding DNA: TGTGCCAGCAGTTATAGGGGGAGGGATGAAAAACTGTTTTTT.

The chain carries TRBV7-9 and TRBJ1-2; the D is unclear. From germline, CDR1 is SEHNR and CDR2 FQNEAQ (reference sequence). V was cut by 1 base and J by 7 bases, with 10 bases left in between. CDR3 size: 13 residues. The CDR3 sequence: CASSLVGVGGYTF. The CDR3 coding sequence is TGTGCCAGCAGCTTAGTCGGGGTTGGTGGCTACACCTTC. Using reference TRBV7-9 and TRBJ1-2 for the parts outside the CDR3, the full variable domain is DTGVSQNPRHKITKRGQNVTFRCDPISEHNRLYWYRQTLGQGPEFLTYFQNEAQLEKSRLLSDRFSAERPKGSFSTLEIQRTEQGDSAMYLCASSLVGVGGYTFGSGTRLTVV.

The chain is built from TRBV6-5 and TRBJ2-2; 8 nucleotides line up with TRBD1. CDR1 and CDR2 from the germline V gene are MNHEY and SVGAGI. The trim removed 4 bases at V and 2 bases at J, leaving 3 bases unmatched. The CDR3 extends over 15 amino acids. CDR3 nucleotides: TGTGCCAGCAGTTTCACAGGGGGAAACACCGGGGAGCTGTTTTTT. Translating it yields CASSFTGGNTGELFF.

V and J are TRBV15 and TRBJ1-1; TRBD1 matches at 8 bases. Losses at the gene ends were 2 bases for V and 8 bases for J; bases not matched to a gene: 4. The CDR3 extends over 13 amino acids. CDR1 and CDR2 (germline): LNHNV, YYDKDF (reference sequence). CDR3: CATSRTRDREAFF. CDR3 in DNA: TGTGCCACCAGCAGAACCCGGGACAGGGAAGCTTTCTTT.

The chain uses TRBV7-9 and TRBJ1-1; perhaps TRBD1 as D (6 bases). This CDR3 contains 15 residues. The V gene lost 5 bases and the J gene lost 8 bases, with 21 bases spanning the gap. Germline-derived CDR1 and CDR2 are SEHNR and FQNEAQ (reference sequence). This CDR3 is CASSTGTHNTLEAFF. The CDR3, as DNA: TGTGCCAGCAGCACCGGGACACACAATACCTTAGAAGCTTTCTTT.

This chain links TRBV19 with TRBJ1-6; D gene unclear. Deletions cut 5 bases from V and 8 bases from J, with 10 bases between. Germline CDR1 is LNHDA and CDR2 is SQIVND (reference sequence). This CDR3 is 13 amino acids long. In DNA, the CDR3 is TGTGCCAGTAGTGAAGGGAGCGATTCACCCCTCCACTTT. Translated, it gives CASSEGSDSPLHF.

CDR3 amino acids: CASSLNTNYGYTF. CDR3 sequence (DNA): TGTGCCAGCAGCTTGAACACTAACTATGGCTACACCTTC. V is TRBV5-4 and J is TRBJ1-2; D unresolved. CDR3 size: 13 residues. Germline V gene lookup returns CDR1 SGHNT and CDR2 YYREEE (reference sequence). Between the trimmed V and J ends, which lost 1 base and 0 bases, there was a span of 4 bases. The full variable domain, in which reference TRBV5-4 and TRBJ1-2 provide the parts outside the CDR3, is ETGVTQSPTHLIKTRGQQVTLRCSSQSGHNTVSWYQQALGQGPQFIFQYYREEENGRGNFPPRFSGLQFPNYSSELNVNALELDDSALYLCASSLNTNYGYTFGSGTRLTVV.

This clone was counted once. The chain joins TRBV5-1 to TRBJ2-7; 7 positions match TRBD1. Germline V gene sequence: CDR1 SGHRS, CDR2 YFSETQ. CDR3 length: 15 residues. V gave up 6 bases and J gave up 3 bases; unmatched junction bases: 12. The CDR3 bases are TGCGCCAGCACCCGTACGGGACAGAGCCTCTACGAGCAGTACTTC. It specifies CASTRTGQSLYEQYF.

This clone was recorded once. The CDR3 sequence is CASSSHAFAEAFF. For the CDR3, the DNA is TGTGCCAGCAGCTCCCACGCGTTCGCTGAAGCTTTCTTT. The chain employs TRBV11-3 and TRBJ1-1, with D unclear. The germline V and J ends were trimmed by 4 bases and 6 bases, with 12 bases remaining between them. This CDR3 contains 13 residues. The germline V gene has CDR1 SGHNT and CDR2 YENEEA.

This sequence joins TRBV4-2 and TRBJ2-5, with 12 bases matching TRBD2. The CDR3 contains 18 residues. Germline values: CDR1 LGHNA, CDR2 YNFKEQ. The trim removed 0 bases at V and 5 bases at J, leaving 10 bases unmatched. CDR3 sequence: CASSQDPASGRGTETQYF. CDR3 coding DNA: TGTGCCAGCAGCCAAGATCCGGCTAGCGGGAGGGGAACGGAGACCCAGTACTTC.

The chain uses TRBV20-1 and TRBJ2-1; D remains ambiguous. This CDR3 has 14 amino acids. The ends were cut back, 3 bases at V and 8 bases at J, with 17 bases in the middle. Germline CDR1 and CDR2: DFQATT and SNEGSKA (reference sequence). The CDR3 sequence: CSASRPEVSDEQFF. CDR3 DNA: TGCAGTGCTAGTCGGCCAGAAGTAAGCGATGAGCAGTTCTTC.

The genes are TRBV5-4 and TRBJ2-7, with 9 positions matching TRBD2. The CDR3 is 15 amino acids. Germline CDR1 SGHNT, CDR2 YYREEE (reference sequence). V was clipped by 4 bases and J by 5 bases; unmatched bases: 10. The CDR3 reads CASSPREGSLDEQYF. CDR3 bases: TGTGCCAGCAGCCCGCGGGAGGGGAGTCTAGACGAGCAGTACTTC.

The rearrangement uses TRBV5-1 and TRBJ2-7; D is possibly TRBD1 (5 bases). Trimming took off 1 base at V and 0 bases at J, with 14 bases between the two ends. There are 16 residues in the CDR3. Germline-derived CDR1 and CDR2 are SGHRS and YFSETQ. The CDR3 protein is CASSLNSGLSSYEQYF. The CDR3 DNA follows: TGCGCCAGCAGCTTGAATTCAGGGCTGAGCTCCTACGAGCAGTACTTC.